The rows below give T cell receptor beta chains drawn from one sample of a study of shared T cell receptors in the human thymus. Sequenced by immunoSEQ multiplex PCR; TCRdb stores in-frame clones only, minus some. This sample yields roughly 560,000 clones, of which approximately 80% are seen a single time; around 0.013% belongs to the top ten. This sample was also put to use in a study of human thymus T cells.

The sequenced sample was thymocytes. The receptors stem from a boy less than two years old with a congenital heart defect. The CDR3 runs from the conserved cysteine through the conserved F or W. D genes are given only for firm matches. A clone size is listed for some rows: how often the clone was seen (once, few, many), or a class if it is expanded.

d_call clone_size j_call v_call cdr3_nt cdr3_aa
NA NA TRBJ1-4 TRBV6-5 TGTGCCAGCAGAGATAAGGAGGGAGCTAATGAAAAACTGTTTTTT CASRDKEGANEKLFF
NA NA TRBJ1-1 TRBV7-6 TGTGCCAGCAGCTTAGAGGTCAGGGGAAACACTGAAGCTTTCTTT CASSLEVRGNTEAFF
NA few TRBJ1-1 TRBV6-1 TGTGCCAGCGGAGAGCCAGAAGCTTTCTTT CASGEPEAFF
NA NA TRBJ1-1 TRBV9 TGTGCCAGCAGCGTAGGGTCCGCAGGGTTGCTCTTGAACACTGAAGCTTTCTTT CASSVGSAGLLLNTEAFF
NA NA TRBJ2-7 TRBV30 TGTGCCTGGAGAAATAGATGGGCGGGATCCGCCTACGAGCAGTACTTC CAWRNRWAGSAYEQYF
NA NA TRBJ2-7 TRBV19 TGTGCCAGTACTGCGACTTACTCCTACGAGCAGTACTTC CASTATYSYEQYF
NA NA TRBJ1-6 TRBV6-1 TGTGCCAGCAGTGCCAACCTCGGACAGTTCAATAATTCACCCCTCCACTTT CASSANLGQFNNSPLHF
TRBD2 NA TRBJ2-5 TRBV7-6 TGTGCCAGCAGCCTGGGGACTAGCGGGAGGGCCGAGGAGACCCAGTACTTC CASSLGTSGRAEETQYF
NA few TRBJ2-7 TRBV6-1 TGTGCCAGCAGTGAATCGGGGCAGGGGTCCTACGAGCAGTACTTC CASSESGQGSYEQYF
NA NA TRBJ2-2 TRBV9 TGTGCCAGCAGCGTAGTCCAGGGATTTACGGCTGGGGACACCGGGGAGCTGTTTTTT CASSVVQGFTAGDTGELFF
TRBD2 NA TRBJ2-2 TRBV7-9 TGTGCCAGCAGCCCTAGGGGACTAGCCGTACCGAACACCGGGGAGCTGTTTTTT CASSPRGLAVPNTGELFF
TRBD1 once TRBJ1-1 TRBV29-1 TGCAGCGCCACGGGACAGGGGCAATCTGAAGCTTTCTTT CSATGQGQSEAFF
NA NA TRBJ2-7 TRBV4-3 TGCGCCAGCAGCCAAGCCAGGGGTGATACCTACGAGCAGTACTTC CASSQARGDTYEQYF
NA NA TRBJ1-2 TRBV4-3 TGCGCCAGCAGCCAAGATCTCGGCAGGGCGGACTATGGCTACACCTTC CASSQDLGRADYGYTF
TRBD1 NA TRBJ1-4 TRBV7-9 TGTGCCAGCACAGAAGGGGGCCAGTATGAAAAACTGTTTTTT CASTEGGQYEKLFF
TRBD1 NA TRBJ1-1 TRBV29-1 TGCAGCGTCGACGGACAGGGCGAGACTGAAGCTTTCTTT CSVDGQGETEAFF
TRBD1 few TRBJ2-7 TRBV11-2 TGTGCCAGCAGCACCACAGCGGGACAGGGCTCCTACGAGCAGTACTTC CASSTTAGQGSYEQYF
NA few TRBJ1-2 TRBV11-1 TGTGCCAGCAGATCAGGGGCTGGGGTGGAAGGCTACACCTTC CASRSGAGVEGYTF
NA NA TRBJ2-7 TRBV15 TGTGCCACCAGCAGAGATAAGGCAGGTACCTACGAGCAGTACTTC CATSRDKAGTYEQYF
TRBD2 few TRBJ2-5 TRBV7-8 TGTGCCAGCAGCCCAAGGGGCGGCGGGAGTTCGGTCCAGTACTTC CASSPRGGGSSVQYF
NA NA TRBJ1-5 TRBV30 TGTGCCTGGAGTGCTGGGGGAGGGGTGTCAAGCAATCAGCCCCAGCATTTT CAWSAGGGVSSNQPQHF
TRBD1 NA TRBJ2-4 TRBV27 TGTGCCAGCAGTTTCGACAGGGGGCCCAAAAACATTCAGTACTTC CASSFDRGPKNIQYF
TRBD1 NA TRBJ1-5 TRBV15 TGTGCCACCAGCACCAGCTCCAGGGGGAATCAGCCCCAGCATTTT CATSTSSRGNQPQHF
NA NA TRBJ2-1 TRBV4-3 TGCGCCAGCAGCGCGCGGACTGGATACAATGAGCAGTTCTTC CASSARTGYNEQFF
NA NA TRBJ2-3 TRBV5-6 TGTGCCAGCAGCCCACAACCTCGGGGTCGCACAGATACGCAGTATTTT CASSPQPRGRTDTQYF
NA NA TRBJ1-1 TRBV7-2 TGTGCCAGCAGCCGTCGGGCGGGGGAGAACACTGAAGCTTTCTTT CASSRRAGENTEAFF
NA NA TRBJ1-2 TRBV5-1 TGCGCCAGCAGCCATAGGACAGCGCCTAACTATGGCTACACCTTC CASSHRTAPNYGYTF
NA NA TRBJ2-5 TRBV4-1 TGCGCCAGCAGCCAAGAGGGGGGAGAGACCCAGTACTTC CASSQEGGETQYF
TRBD2 NA TRBJ2-2 TRBV9 TGTGCCAGCAGTAGCGGGGGACACACCGGGGAGCTGTTTTTT CASSSGGHTGELFF
TRBD2 few TRBJ2-1 TRBV7-8 TGTGCCAGCAGCGCCCAGAGGGCGGGAGGGAGACCCTACTACAATGAGCAGTTCTTC CASSAQRAGGRPYYNEQFF
NA NA TRBJ2-7 TRBV14 TGTGCCAGCAGCCAAGTCCCCAACGGACCGGGGAAGATTTACGAGCAGTACTTC CASSQVPNGPGKIYEQYF
NA NA TRBJ1-2 TRBV5-1 TGCGCCAGCAGCTTTGAGCTGATCTATGGCTACACCTTC CASSFELIYGYTF